The source of this T cell receptor beta chain is a study of cytomegalovirus exposure and HLA in healthy donors. Generated by immunoSEQ multiplex PCR, the TCRdb table keeps only in-frame clones and is missing some. The repertoire holds about 200,000 clones, with approximately 78% as singletons. Germline V gene lookup returns CDR1 SSHAT and CDR2 FNYEAQ (reference sequence). The ends were cut back, 4 bases at V and 4 bases at J, with 13 bases in the middle. This CDR3 comprises 14 residues. The source material was PBMCs. The clonotype originates from a woman aged 25-40 years in good health and CMV-seronegative. V is TRBV7-7 and J is TRBJ2-5; weak D call: TRBD1 (6 bases). The CDR3 here is CASSSTGYRETQYF. The DNA for the CDR3 is TGTGCCAGCAGCTCAACAGGGTACAGAGAGACCCAGTACTTC.